Each of the 16 T cell receptor beta chains below was sequenced from the same sample in a study of CD8 T cells in ankylosing spondylitis. Study-level points and caveats: A TCR beta motif of eight or nine highly homologous variants seemed to mark ankylosing spondylitis blood.

A single record per CDR3 protein comes from TCRdb applying MiXCR to the 5' RACE reads. The data contain roughly 700,000 distinct CDR3 sequences, 15% to 20% of them singletons. Their antigen targets remain unknown. Sequenced sample: blood, either unsorted or a sorted T cell fraction (not recorded which). The receptors originated from a male donor with ankylosing spondylitis.

The V gene is TRBV13, the J gene TRBJ2-2; D gene ambiguous. This CDR3 region has 13 residues. V was cut by 5 bases and J by 7 bases, with 11 bases left in between. The germline V gene has CDR1 PRHDT and CDR2 FYEKMQ (reference sequence). The CDR3 spells CASSPDNRGELFF. CDR3 bases: TGTGCCAGCAGCCCAGACAACCGCGGGGAGCTGTTTTTT.

The gene calls are TRBV7-2 and TRBJ2-3; 12 bases fit TRBD1. The CDR3 covers 17 residues. CDR1 and CDR2 from the germline V gene are SGHTA and FQGNSA. J gave up 2 bases and V 5 bases, and 8 bases lay outside the gene matches. CDR3 nucleotides: TGTGCCAGCAGCCTGGGACAGGGGGCCCGTATCACAGATACGCAGTATTTT. It encodes CASSLGQGARITDTQYF. Full variable domain (outside the CDR3, taken from reference TRBV7-2 and TRBJ2-3): GAGVSQSPSNKVTEKGKDVELRCDPISGHTALYWYRQSLGQGLEFLIYFQGNSAPDKSGLPSDRFSAERTGGSVSTLTIQRTQQEDSAVYLCASSLGQGARITDTQYFGPGTRLTVL.

This chain uses TRBV4-1 with TRBJ2-1; D may be TRBD1 (5 bases). The CDR3 loop spans 16 amino acids. The V gene lost 0 bases and the J gene lost 0 bases, with 9 bases spanning the gap. Germline V gives CDR1 MGHRA, CDR2 YSYEKL. CDR3 sequence reads: CASSQDGADSYNEQFF. DNA for the CDR3: TGCGCCAGCAGCCAAGATGGGGCGGACTCCTACAATGAGCAGTTCTTC.

This chain connects TRBV20-1 to TRBJ1-1; D is perhaps TRBD1 (6 bases). Trimming cost V 3 bases and J 4 bases, with 15 bases left between them. This CDR3 contains 14 residues. The germline V gene has CDR1 DFQATT and CDR2 SNEGSKA (reference sequence). CDR3 sequence: CSARFAGAITEAFF. The DNA for the CDR3 is TGCAGTGCTAGGTTTGCGGGGGCGATCACTGAAGCTTTCTTT.

The CDR3 DNA sequence: TGTGCCAGAGTCCGGGACAGGCACTTCTACGAGCAGTACTTC. It translates to CARVRDRHFYEQYF. The chain carries TRBV28 and TRBJ2-7, with 8 bases lining up with TRBD1. Germline V gives CDR1 MDHEN, CDR2 SYDVKM. The CDR3 covers 14 residues. With 9 bases clipped from V and 3 bases from J, the junction kept 10 bases outside the gene matches.

The CDR3 loop reads CASKVGFGTEAFF. The CDR3 coding sequence is TGTGCCAGCAAGGTCGGGTTCGGAACTGAAGCTTTCTTT. The chain carries TRBV2 and TRBJ1-1; D remains unclear. Germline CDR1 SNHLY, CDR2 FYNNEI. With 7 bases removed from V and 5 bases from J, the gap between germline ends came to 14 bases. This CDR3 is built from 13 residues. Complete variable domain (other parts from reference TRBV2 and TRBJ1-1): EPEVTQTPSHQVTQMGQEVILRCVPISNHLYFYWYRQILGQKVEFLVSFYNNEISEKSEIFDDQFSVERPDGSNFTLKIRSTKLEDSAMYFCASKVGFGTEAFFGQGTRLTVV.

The chain joins TRBV20-1 to TRBJ2-7, with 7 nucleotides matching TRBD2. The CDR3 has 15 residues. V gave up 1 base and J gave up 2 bases; unmatched junction bases: 8. CDR1 and CDR2 (germline): DFQATT, SNEGSKA (reference sequence). In DNA form, the CDR3 reads TGCAGTGCTAGAGTTCGGCGGGGGTCAACCTACGAGCAGTACTTC. It is translated as CSARVRRGSTYEQYF.

The chain has TRBV5-1 and TRBJ2-1; unclear D gene. The CDR3 spans 11 residues. V was pared by 2 bases and J by 8 bases, with 5 bases between. Germline CDR1 reads SGHRS; CDR2 reads YFSETQ. The CDR3 spells CASSFADEQFF. In DNA form, the CDR3 reads TGCGCCAGCAGCTTTGCGGATGAGCAGTTCTTC.

This clonotype was detected a few times. The V gene is TRBV13, the J gene TRBJ2-5, with 8 nucleotides matching TRBD1. The J segment lost 0 bases and the V segment lost 5 bases, leaving 8 bases of the junction unmatched. CDR3 length: 16 amino acids. Per germline, CDR1 PRHDT and CDR2 FYEKMQ (reference sequence). The CDR3 DNA is TGTGCCAGCAGCGCTAGGACAGGGCCTTACCAAGAGACCCAGTACTTC. Protein product: CASSARTGPYQETQYF.

This clonotype has only a few counts. The genes are TRBV4-3 and TRBJ1-5; 7 bases line up with TRBD1. This CDR3 is built from 18 residues. J gave up 3 bases and V 0 bases, and 11 bases lay outside the gene matches. CDR1 is LGHNA and CDR2 is YSLEER in the germline V gene. In nucleotides, the CDR3 is TGCGCCAGCAGCCAAGATTTAGGGGGCGCGGATCTCAATCAGCCCCAGCATTTT. As protein: CASSQDLGGADLNQPQHF.

The CDR3 DNA follows: TGTGCCAGCAGCTTAGAGGTGGGGGAAGAGACCCAGTACTTC. As protein: CASSLEVGEETQYF. J is TRBJ2-5 and V is TRBV7-9, with D tentatively TRBD1 or TRBD2 (5 bases each). The V end lost 1 base, the J end lost 3 bases, and 9 bases lay between the germline ends. This CDR3 comprises 14 residues. In germline, CDR1 is SEHNR, CDR2 FQNEAQ (reference sequence).

The rearrangement links TRBV2 to TRBJ1-5; D not certain. CDR3 length: 14 amino acids. V lost 2 bases and J lost 3, with 8 bases in between. Germline CDR1 is SNHLY and CDR2 is FYNNEI. The CDR3: CASSERAPNQPQHF. In DNA, the CDR3 is TGTGCCAGCAGTGAAAGGGCCCCCAATCAGCCCCAGCATTTT.

The chain is built from TRBV7-9 and TRBJ1-2; the D gene is possibly TRBD1 (5 bases). The CDR3 is 14 residues long. Germline CDR1 SEHNR, CDR2 FQNEAQ (reference sequence). V lost 1 base to trimming and J lost 3 bases, with 9 bases between them. The CDR3 DNA reads as TGTGCCAGCAGCTTAGTTGGGGCCCACTATGGCTACACCTTC. Its protein product is CASSLVGAHYGYTF.

This clonotype has more than one count but fewer than ten. The chain employs TRBV12-3 or TRBV12-4 and TRBJ1-4; D not resolved. CDR3 length equals 14 residues. Deletions cut 8 bases from V and 8 bases from J, with 18 bases between. This CDR3 is CASAPDRRGEKLFF. CDR3 coding DNA: TGTGCCAGCGCCCCGGACCGACGAGGAGAAAAACTGTTTTTT.

There are many counts of this clonotype. J is TRBJ1-2 and V is TRBV28, with D possibly matching TRBD1 (6 bases). Germline loops: CDR1 MDHEN, CDR2 SYDVKM. This CDR3 has 14 amino acids. V lost 5 bases and J lost 4, with 14 bases in between. The CDR3 coding sequence is TGTGCCAGCAGTCTCAACGGACAGTCCTATGGCTACACCTTC. As protein: CASSLNGQSYGYTF.

V and J are TRBV20-1 and TRBJ2-7; 7 bases fit TRBD2. This CDR3 spans 15 amino acids. With V trimmed by 6 bases and J by 2 bases, 13 bases remained unmatched. The germline CDR1 and CDR2 sequences are DFQATT and SNEGSKA (reference sequence). The CDR3 coding sequence is TGCAGTGCACACTACCCTTCGGGGGGTACCTACGAGCAGTACTTC. It yields the protein CSAHYPSGGTYEQYF.